This is a list of T cell receptor beta chains from one sample in a study of blood T cell repertoires in COVID-19. Assay used: immunoSEQ multiplex PCR; TCRdb lists only in-frame clones, some missing. In the table there are a few hundred thousand clones, 88% of which are singletons. The sample comprised peripheral blood. The receptors were sampled from a human donor in a cohort sampled during active COVID-19. CDR3s include the opening cysteine and the closing phenylalanine or tryptophan. A D gene is named only where the DNA matches it firmly. Some rows mark clone size as missing; the rest say once, few, many or name a class of expanded clone.

V gene: TRBV5-1
D gene: .
clone size: .
J gene: TRBJ1-2
CDR3 length: 16
CDR3 DNA: TGCGCCAGCAGCTTCGAAAGAGGTACCGGAGGGGATGGCTACACCTTC
CDR3 protein: CASSFERGTGGDGYTF

V gene: TRBV6-2/TRBV6-3
D gene: .
clone size: .
J gene: TRBJ1-3
CDR3 length: 16
CDR3 DNA: TGTGCCAGCAGTTATACGGGGATGCGATTCGGAAACACCATATATTTT
CDR3 protein: CASSYTGMRFGNTIYF

V gene: TRBV14
D gene: TRBD1
clone size: .
J gene: TRBJ2-3
CDR3 length: 16
CDR3 DNA: TGTGCCAGCAGCCAAGAGACAGGGTGGAGCACAGATACGCAGTATTTT
CDR3 protein: CASSQETGWSTDTQYF

V gene: TRBV28
D gene: .
clone size: .
J gene: TRBJ2-7
CDR3 length: 14
CDR3 DNA: TGTGCCAGCAGTCTGCCCGGCACAGCCCACGAGCAGTACTTC
CDR3 protein: CASSLPGTAHEQYF

V gene: TRBV30
D gene: TRBD1
clone size: .
J gene: TRBJ1-1
CDR3 length: 13
CDR3 DNA: TGTGCCTGGAGCCACCGGACAGGGGGTGAAGCTTTCTTT
CDR3 protein: CAWSHRTGGEAFF

V gene: TRBV4-3
D gene: TRBD1
clone size: .
J gene: TRBJ2-7
CDR3 length: 16
CDR3 DNA: TGCGCCAGCAGCCAAGATCCCGAGACAGGGGAATACGAGCAGTACTTC
CDR3 protein: CASSQDPETGEYEQYF

V gene: TRBV19
D gene: TRBD2
clone size: once
J gene: TRBJ2-1
CDR3 length: 16
CDR3 DNA: TGTGCCAGTAGTATTTACGGGGGGACCTCCTACAATGAGCAGTTCTTC
CDR3 protein: CASSIYGGTSYNEQFF

V gene: TRBV7-2
D gene: .
clone size: .
J gene: TRBJ2-3
CDR3 length: 16
CDR3 DNA: TGTGCCAGCAGCTTAGTAGCGGACCCTAGCACAGATACGCAGTATTTT
CDR3 protein: CASSLVADPSTDTQYF

V gene: TRBV5-1
D gene: TRBD1
clone size: .
J gene: TRBJ2-7
CDR3 length: 14
CDR3 DNA: TGCGCCAGCAGCCTGGGACAGGGGCGAGGCGAGCAGTACTTC
CDR3 protein: CASSLGQGRGEQYF

V gene: TRBV7-8
D gene: TRBD2
clone size: .
J gene: TRBJ2-3
CDR3 length: 17
CDR3 DNA: TGTGCCAGCAGCTTAGTCATGGCGGGGGGGGGCACAGATACGCAGTATTTT
CDR3 protein: CASSLVMAGGGTDTQYF

V gene: TRBV10-2
D gene: TRBD1
clone size: .
J gene: TRBJ1-5
CDR3 length: 14
CDR3 DNA: TGCGCCAGCCGACAGGGCCTTGGAAATCAGCCCCAGCATTTT
CDR3 protein: CASRQGLGNQPQHF

V gene: TRBV5-1
D gene: TRBD2
clone size: .
J gene: TRBJ2-6
CDR3 length: 14
CDR3 DNA: TGCGCCAGCGGATCTAGCGGTGGGGCCAACGTCCTGACTTTC
CDR3 protein: CASGSSGGANVLTF

V gene: TRBV5-8
D gene: .
clone size: .
J gene: TRBJ2-1
CDR3 length: 15
CDR3 DNA: TGTGCCAGCAGCTTGGGACAGTTTTCCTACAATGAGCAGTTCTTC
CDR3 protein: CASSLGQFSYNEQFF

V gene: TRBV25-1
D gene: .
clone size: .
J gene: TRBJ2-7
CDR3 length: 13
CDR3 DNA: TGTGCCAGCAGTGACGCTACCCGGAGAGAGCAGTACTTC
CDR3 protein: CASSDATRREQYF

V gene: TRBV27
D gene: .
clone size: .
J gene: TRBJ1-2
CDR3 length: 12
CDR3 DNA: TGTGCCAGCAGTCCCTTGACAGGTGGCTACACCTTC
CDR3 protein: CASSPLTGGYTF

V gene: TRBV9
D gene: TRBD1
clone size: few
J gene: TRBJ1-2
CDR3 length: 13
CDR3 DNA: TGTGCCAGCAGCCCCGGACAGGGGGATGGCTACACCTTC
CDR3 protein: CASSPGQGDGYTF

V gene: TRBV15
D gene: .
clone size: .
J gene: TRBJ1-1
CDR3 length: 15
CDR3 DNA: TGTGCCACCAGCAGAGACCCCGGCCAGGGCACTGAAGCTTTCTTT
CDR3 protein: CATSRDPGQGTEAFF

V gene: TRBV13
D gene: .
clone size: .
J gene: TRBJ1-5
CDR3 length: 13
CDR3 DNA: TGTGCCAGCAGCTGGGGCCGCAATCAGCCCCAGCATTTT
CDR3 protein: CASSWGRNQPQHF

V gene: TRBV6-2/TRBV6-3
D gene: .
clone size: once
J gene: TRBJ1-2
CDR3 length: 13
CDR3 DNA: TGTGCCAGCAGCCGCGGGTGGGCGAATGGCTACACCTTC
CDR3 protein: CASSRGWANGYTF

V gene: TRBV3-1/TRBV3-2
D gene: .
clone size: .
J gene: TRBJ1-5
CDR3 length: 15
CDR3 DNA: TGTGCCAGCAGCCCCGCCGGGGGGGGCCATCAGCCCCAGCATTTT
CDR3 protein: CASSPAGGGHQPQHF

V gene: TRBV14
D gene: .
clone size: .
J gene: TRBJ1-4
CDR3 length: 15
CDR3 DNA: TGTGCCAGCAGACCTACAGGGAAGGGCACCGAAAAACTGTTTTTT
CDR3 protein: CASRPTGKGTEKLFF

V gene: TRBV5-1
D gene: .
clone size: .
J gene: TRBJ1-1
CDR3 length: 13
CDR3 DNA: TGCGCCAGCAGTTCCACAGGGAGCACTGAAGCTTTCTTT
CDR3 protein: CASSSTGSTEAFF

V gene: TRBV9
D gene: TRBD1
clone size: .
J gene: TRBJ2-1
CDR3 length: 18
CDR3 DNA: TGTGCCAGCAGCTTCGGACAGGGTTCCTTACGTGTCTACAATGAGCAGTTCTTC
CDR3 protein: CASSFGQGSLRVYNEQFF

V gene: TRBV2
D gene: .
clone size: .
J gene: TRBJ2-7
CDR3 length: 14
CDR3 DNA: TGTGCCAGCAGTGAAATGTTGCTATCCTACGAGCAGTACTTC
CDR3 protein: CASSEMLLSYEQYF

V gene: TRBV21-1
D gene: .
clone size: once
J gene: TRBJ1-1
CDR3 length: 14
CDR3 DNA: TGTGCCAGCAGCACCGGTAGGACAGACACTGAAGCTTTCTTT
CDR3 protein: CASSTGRTDTEAFF

V gene: TRBV29-1
D gene: .
clone size: few
J gene: TRBJ1-2
CDR3 length: 14
CDR3 DNA: TGCAGCGCAATCCGGGACACAACTAACTATGGCTACACCTTC
CDR3 protein: CSAIRDTTNYGYTF

V gene: TRBV18
D gene: .
clone size: once
J gene: TRBJ1-3
CDR3 length: 15
CDR3 DNA: TGTGCCAGCTCACGGGGACAACTCTCTGGAAACACCATATATTTT
CDR3 protein: CASSRGQLSGNTIYF

V gene: TRBV25-1
D gene: TRBD2
clone size: .
J gene: TRBJ2-5
CDR3 length: 14
CDR3 DNA: TGTGCCAGCAGTGAGAGGGAGGGAGAAGAGACCCAGTACTTC
CDR3 protein: CASSEREGEETQYF

V gene: TRBV3-1/TRBV3-2
D gene: TRBD2
clone size: .
J gene: TRBJ2-4
CDR3 length: 18
CDR3 DNA: TGTGCCAGCAGCCTGACGAGGGGAGGGCCGTGGGGCGGAAACATTCAGTACTTC
CDR3 protein: CASSLTRGGPWGGNIQYF

V gene: TRBV6-5
D gene: TRBD1
clone size: .
J gene: TRBJ1-2
CDR3 length: 14
CDR3 DNA: TGTGCCAGCAGTTTGGACAGGGTTGTTGGTGGCTACACCTTC
CDR3 protein: CASSLDRVVGGYTF

V gene: TRBV30
D gene: TRBD1
clone size: .
J gene: TRBJ1-4
CDR3 length: 14
CDR3 DNA: TGTGCCTGGAGTGGAGGGACAGGGGACGGAAAACTGTTTTTT
CDR3 protein: CAWSGGTGDGKLFF

V gene: TRBV19
D gene: TRBD1
clone size: .
J gene: TRBJ2-7
CDR3 length: 14
CDR3 DNA: TGTGCCAGTAGTCCCCTGACAGGGGCCTACGAGCAGTACTTC
CDR3 protein: CASSPLTGAYEQYF

V gene: TRBV6-2/TRBV6-3
D gene: .
clone size: .
J gene: TRBJ2-7
CDR3 length: 14
CDR3 DNA: TGTGCCAGCAGTTCAGGGCCTCTCTCCTACGAGCAGTACTTC
CDR3 protein: CASSSGPLSYEQYF

V gene: TRBV11-2
D gene: .
clone size: .
J gene: TRBJ1-4
CDR3 length: 14
CDR3 DNA: TGTGCCAGCAGCCCCCGTAGGGGTGGTGAAAAACTGTTTTTT
CDR3 protein: CASSPRRGGEKLFF

V gene: TRBV7-9
D gene: .
clone size: .
J gene: TRBJ1-5
CDR3 length: 16
CDR3 DNA: TGTGCCAGCAGCTTAGAACAGGGAGTTGGCAATCAGCCCCAGCATTTT
CDR3 protein: CASSLEQGVGNQPQHF

V gene: TRBV9
D gene: .
clone size: once
J gene: TRBJ1-4
CDR3 length: 15
CDR3 DNA: TGTGCCAGCAGCCGCCGGGGGGCAGCTAATGAAAAACTGTTTTTT
CDR3 protein: CASSRRGAANEKLFF

V gene: TRBV30
D gene: .
clone size: few
J gene: TRBJ1-6
CDR3 length: 12
CDR3 DNA: TGTGCCTGGAGCCGGGCGGGTGTGTCCCTCCACTTT
CDR3 protein: CAWSRAGVSLHF

V gene: TRBV7-9
D gene: TRBD2
clone size: .
J gene: TRBJ2-1
CDR3 length: 15
CDR3 DNA: TGTGCCAGCAGCTTAGGCATAGCGGGGGACAATGAGCAGTTCTTC
CDR3 protein: CASSLGIAGDNEQFF

V gene: TRBV5-6
D gene: TRBD2
clone size: .
J gene: TRBJ2-3
CDR3 length: 15
CDR3 DNA: TGTGCCAGCAGCTTGGGTGCGGGAGGCACAGATACGCAGTATTTT
CDR3 protein: CASSLGAGGTDTQYF

V gene: TRBV18
D gene: .
clone size: .
J gene: TRBJ1-1
CDR3 length: 17
CDR3 DNA: TGTGCCAGCTCACCGCAGCGTCGGGTTATGGAAAACACTGAAGCTTTCTTT
CDR3 protein: CASSPQRRVMENTEAFF